These T cell receptor beta chains were read from a single sample in a study of T cell responses to AZD1222 COVID-19 vaccine. Profiling relied on immunoSEQ multiplex PCR, and the TCRdb table lists in-frame clones only, not all of them. The table has about 130,000 clones, 92% seen once. Sequences were derived from peripheral blood, sampled 28 days after the second AZD1222 dose. The receptors derive from an adult who received the AZD1222 COVID-19 vaccine. Each CDR3 is given with its conserved first and last residue.

J gene | V gene | CDR3 protein
TRBJ1-2 | TRBV19 | CASSDGGTSKNGYTF
TRBJ2-3 | TRBV24-1 | CATSDAPGGRESTDTQYF
TRBJ2-7 | TRBV10-3 | CAISEQESSYEQYF
TRBJ2-6 | TRBV4-3 | CASSRGLAAISGANVLTF
TRBJ1-5 | TRBV28 | CASSLPGGNQPQHF
TRBJ1-1 | TRBV6-5 | CASSPDSLNTEAFF
TRBJ2-7 | TRBV7-8 | CASSTPGLVDEQYF
TRBJ2-1 | TRBV5-4 | CASSLGSPAPYNEQFF
TRBJ1-5 | TRBV6-2/TRBV6-3 | CASSYSLEPQHF
TRBJ2-3 | TRBV5-4 | CASSWGAGGADTQYF
TRBJ2-1 | TRBV7-2 | CASSLEWSTDYNEQFF
TRBJ2-3 | TRBV19 | CASSVRGSTDTQYF
TRBJ2-1 | TRBV2 | CASRPGLAGGSSYNEQFF
TRBJ2-1 | TRBV6-5 | CASSRGLDNEQFF
TRBJ1-2 | TRBV24-1 | CATSDFTRGDGYTF
TRBJ1-1 | TRBV28 | CASSSNSGGGDTEAFF
TRBJ2-3 | TRBV5-1 | CASSPGLTSTDTQYF
TRBJ1-2 | TRBV5-1 | CASSLGDQQGRSGGYTF
TRBJ2-1 | TRBV5-1 | CASSLEIFNEQFF
TRBJ1-6 | TRBV9 | CASSFTGSYNSPLHF
TRBJ1-2 | TRBV7-9 | CASSHPGGGDYTF
TRBJ1-6 | TRBV2 | CASSGLVYNSPLHF
TRBJ2-1 | TRBV5-6 | CASSLAATSGWNNEQFF
TRBJ2-5 | TRBV5-1 | CASSRQVGSGKTQYF
TRBJ1-1 | TRBV28 | CASRVGTQQLGTEAFF
TRBJ2-7 | TRBV5-1 | CASSLPGPSTDEQYF
TRBJ1-5 | TRBV30 | CAWSLQGNQPQHF
TRBJ1-5 | TRBV24-1 | CATQEVSNQPQHF
TRBJ1-5 | TRBV5-1 | CASSLTPGNSNQPQHF